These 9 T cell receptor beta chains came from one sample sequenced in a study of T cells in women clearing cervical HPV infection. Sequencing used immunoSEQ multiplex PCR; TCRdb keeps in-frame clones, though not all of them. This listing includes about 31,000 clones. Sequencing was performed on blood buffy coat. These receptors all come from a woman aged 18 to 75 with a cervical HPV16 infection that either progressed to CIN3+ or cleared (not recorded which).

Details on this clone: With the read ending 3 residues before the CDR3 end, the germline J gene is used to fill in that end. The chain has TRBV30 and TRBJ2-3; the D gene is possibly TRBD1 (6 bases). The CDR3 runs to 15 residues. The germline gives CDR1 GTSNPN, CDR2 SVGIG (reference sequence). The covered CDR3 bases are TGTGCCTGGAGCCCAGGGGCGAGCGGCAATCAGCCG. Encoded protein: CAWSPGASGNQP. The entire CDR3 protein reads CAWSPGASGNQPQYF.

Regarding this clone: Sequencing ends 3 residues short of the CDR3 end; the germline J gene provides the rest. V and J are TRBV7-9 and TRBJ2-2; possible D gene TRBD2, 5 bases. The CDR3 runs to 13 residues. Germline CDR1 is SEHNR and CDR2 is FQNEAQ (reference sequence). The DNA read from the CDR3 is TGTGCCAGCAGCTTATCCGGGGATGAAAAG. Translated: CASSLSGDEK. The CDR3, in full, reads CASSLSGDEKLFF.

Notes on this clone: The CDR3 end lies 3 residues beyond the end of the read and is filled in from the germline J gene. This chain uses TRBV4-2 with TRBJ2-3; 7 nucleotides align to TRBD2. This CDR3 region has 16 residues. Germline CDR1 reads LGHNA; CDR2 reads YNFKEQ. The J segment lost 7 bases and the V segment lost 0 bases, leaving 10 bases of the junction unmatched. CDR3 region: CASSQDFRTRVNTQYF. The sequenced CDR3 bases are TGTGCCAGCAGCCAAGATTTCAGGACTAGGGTGAATACG.

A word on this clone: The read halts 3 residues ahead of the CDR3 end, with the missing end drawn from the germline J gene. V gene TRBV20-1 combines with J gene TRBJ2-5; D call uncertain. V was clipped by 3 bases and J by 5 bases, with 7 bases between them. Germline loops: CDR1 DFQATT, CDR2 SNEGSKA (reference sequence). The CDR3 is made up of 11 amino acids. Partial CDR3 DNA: TGCAGTGCTAGCCTCAGGGAGACC. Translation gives CSASLRET. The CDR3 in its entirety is CSASLRETQYF.

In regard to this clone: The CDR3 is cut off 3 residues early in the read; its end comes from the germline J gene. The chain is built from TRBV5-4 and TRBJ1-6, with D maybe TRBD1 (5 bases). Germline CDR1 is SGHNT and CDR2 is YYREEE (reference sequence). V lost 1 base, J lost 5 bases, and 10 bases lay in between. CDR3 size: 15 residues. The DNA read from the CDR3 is TGTGCCAGCAGCTTGTTAGGGGTAAATAATTCACCC. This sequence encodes CASSLLGVNNSP. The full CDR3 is CASSLLGVNNSPLHF.

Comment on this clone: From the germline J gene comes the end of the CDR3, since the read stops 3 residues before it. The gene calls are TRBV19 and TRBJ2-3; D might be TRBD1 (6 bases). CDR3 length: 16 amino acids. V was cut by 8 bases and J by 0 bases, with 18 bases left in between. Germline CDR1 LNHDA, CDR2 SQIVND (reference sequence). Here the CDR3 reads CASRSVGARSTDTQYF. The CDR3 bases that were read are TGTGCCAGTCGCTCCGTGGGGGCCCGGAGCACAGATACG.

The sequenced part of the CDR3 DNA is TGTGCCAGCAGTGGTGGGGCGGCAACTAGCACAGATACG. Residues: CASSGGAATSTDT. The full CDR3 reads CASSGGAATSTDTQYF. The chain recombines TRBV2 with TRBJ2-3, with D tentatively TRBD1 (5 bases). The observed sequence ends 3 residues before the CDR3 terminus, with the missing tail filled in from the germline J gene. CDR1 SNHLY and CDR2 FYNNEI come from the germline V gene. The CDR3 runs 16 residues. Trimming removed 4 bases at V and 0 bases at J, with 14 bases between.

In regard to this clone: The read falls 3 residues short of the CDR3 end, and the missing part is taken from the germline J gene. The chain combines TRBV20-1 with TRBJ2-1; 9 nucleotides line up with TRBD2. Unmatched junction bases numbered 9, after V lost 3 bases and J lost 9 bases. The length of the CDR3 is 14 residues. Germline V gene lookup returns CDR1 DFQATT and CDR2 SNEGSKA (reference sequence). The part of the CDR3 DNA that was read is TGCAGTGCTAGCGCCGGCGGGGGGGTGTTTGAG. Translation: CSASAGGGVFE. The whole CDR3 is CSASAGGGVFEQFF.

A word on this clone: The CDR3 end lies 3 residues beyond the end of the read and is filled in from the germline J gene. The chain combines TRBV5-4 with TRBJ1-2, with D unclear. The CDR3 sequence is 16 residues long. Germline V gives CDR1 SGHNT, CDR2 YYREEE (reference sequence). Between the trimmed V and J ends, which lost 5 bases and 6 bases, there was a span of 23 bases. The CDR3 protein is CASSRWWQVEVDGYTF. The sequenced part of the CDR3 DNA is TGTGCCAGCAGTAGGTGGTGGCAGGTCGAGGTCGATGGC.